The 27 T cell receptor beta chains listed next were all sequenced from one sample in a study of blood T cells in healthy people across ages. Sample-barcoded 5' priming and a J-beta primer mix drove a second PCR of about 6 to 12 cycles. One entry per CDR3 protein, called by TCRdb with MiXCR from the 5' RACE reads. The sample records approximately 880,000 distinct CDR3 sequences, roughly 48% being singletons. Sequencing input: blood. These receptors were collected from a man aged 25-40 years in good health.

This clonotype was observed a handful of times. The CDR3, as DNA: TGCAGCGTTGAATTGGGCGGGGATACGCAGTATTTT. Translating gives CSVELGGDTQYF. The chain combines TRBV29-1 with TRBJ2-3, with D possibly TRBD2 on 5 matching bases. This CDR3 has 12 amino acids. The germline V gene has CDR1 SQVTM and CDR2 ANQGSEA. V was trimmed by 2 bases and J by 6 bases, leaving 9 bases between them.

This clonotype was seen a few times. This rearrangement joins TRBV7-2 to TRBJ2-4; TRBD1 matches at 11 bases. The CDR3 is made up of 15 amino acids. V was clipped by 1 base and J by 6 bases; unmatched bases: 2. Germline CDR1 is SGHTA and CDR2 is FQGNSA. The CDR3 is CASSLGGQGANIQYF. CDR3 in DNA: TGTGCCAGCAGCTTAGGTGGACAGGGGGCAAACATTCAGTACTTC.

In DNA, the CDR3 is TGTGCCAGCAGCAAACAACAGGGAGGCGACTATGGCTACACCTTC. This encodes CASSKQQGGDYGYTF. V and J are TRBV4-2 and TRBJ1-2; the D gene is possibly TRBD1 (6 bases). Looked up from germline, CDR1 is LGHNA and CDR2 is YNFKEQ. V was cut by 5 bases and J by 3 bases, with 16 bases left in between. CDR3 length equals 15 residues.

This clonotype was counted ten times or more. The chain employs TRBV20-1 and TRBJ2-1; D may be TRBD2 (6 bases). The length of the CDR3 is 16 residues. V lost 5 bases and J 4 bases, leaving 21 bases between the germline ends. Germline CDR1 DFQATT, CDR2 SNEGSKA (reference sequence). The CDR3 here is CSAPRAGGVGYNEQFF. The CDR3 DNA reads TGCAGTGCTCCCAGAGCCGGGGGAGTGGGTTACAATGAGCAGTTCTTC.

The J gene is TRBJ2-7, the V gene TRBV5-1; TRBD1 matches at 8 bases. From germline, CDR1 is SGHRS and CDR2 YFSETQ. V shed 4 bases, J shed 7 bases, and the junction held 16 bases outside the gene matches. This CDR3 has 16 residues. The CDR3 coding sequence is TGCGCCAGCAGCGAACAATCGGGGACAGGCGCTCAGGAGCAGTACTTC. It specifies CASSEQSGTGAQEQYF.

J is TRBJ2-7 and V is TRBV11-3, with 7 bases fitting TRBD1. J lost 3 bases, V lost 5 bases, and 7 bases had no gene match. The CDR3 has 14 residues. CDR1 SGHNT and CDR2 YENEEA come from the germline V gene. CDR3 amino acids: CASSDRQGVYEQYF. In DNA form, the CDR3 reads TGTGCCAGCAGCGATAGACAGGGAGTCTACGAGCAGTACTTC. Complete variable domain (other parts from reference TRBV11-3 and TRBJ2-7): EAGVVQSPRYKIIEKKQPVAFWCNPISGHNTLYWYLQNLGQGPELLIRYENEEAVDDSQLPKDRFSAERLKGVDSTLKIQPAELGDSAVYLCASSDRQGVYEQYFGPGTRLTVT.

V gene TRBV15 combines with J gene TRBJ2-3; perhaps TRBD1 as D (5 bases). The V gene lost 1 base and the J gene lost 1 base, with 6 bases spanning the gap. The CDR3 is 14 amino acids. CDR1 is LNHNV and CDR2 is YYDKDF in the germline V gene (reference sequence). CDR3 protein: CATSRVGGTDTQYF. CDR3 in DNA: TGTGCCACCAGCAGAGTAGGGGGCACAGATACGCAGTATTTT.

The V gene is TRBV27, the J gene TRBJ1-6; D is perhaps TRBD1 (6 bases). Germline assignment: CDR1 MNHEY and CDR2 SMNVEV (reference sequence). CDR3 size: 15 residues. Trimming left V 3 bases short and J 13 bases short, with 19 bases between. The CDR3 region is CASSFKPTGRRPLHF. In DNA form, the CDR3 reads TGTGCCAGCAGTTTTAAACCGACAGGCCGGCGCCCCCTCCACTTT.

This clonotype was observed a few times. The chain couples TRBV6-5 to TRBJ1-1; 8 nucleotides agree with TRBD1. This CDR3 region has 14 residues. Germline V gene data show CDR1 as MNHEY and CDR2 as SVGAGI. V dropped 6 bases and J dropped 2; count of bases not matched to a gene: 5. The CDR3 loop is CASRGDRSNTEAFF. The DNA for the CDR3 is TGTGCCAGCAGGGGGGACAGGAGTAACACTGAAGCTTTCTTT.

The gene calls are TRBV7-9 and TRBJ2-3; TRBD1 might be the D (5 bases). Looked up from germline, CDR1 is SEHNR and CDR2 is FQNEAQ (reference sequence). V was pared by 1 base and J by 6 bases, with 11 bases between. This CDR3 has 14 residues. The CDR3 nucleotides read TGTGCCAGCAGCTTAGGAGGTACAGGTGATACGCAGTATTTT. Protein: CASSLGGTGDTQYF.

Written as DNA, the CDR3 is TGTGCCAGCAGTTACGCAGGGGGCCATCAGCCCCAGCATTTT. It encodes CASSYAGGHQPQHF. The chain recombines TRBV6-5 with TRBJ1-5; 8 positions agree with TRBD1. V lost 2 bases, J lost 5 bases, and 2 bases stayed unmatched. The CDR3 length is 14 residues. Germline CDR1 reads MNHEY; CDR2 reads SVGAGI.

V is TRBV29-1 and J is TRBJ2-7; D might be TRBD1 (5 bases). The CDR3 covers 14 residues. The germline V gene encodes CDR1 SQVTM and CDR2 ANQGSEA. The germline V and J ends were trimmed by 1 base and 3 bases, with 13 bases remaining between them. CDR3 in amino acids: CSVEASTEDYEQYF. CDR3 bases: TGCAGCGTTGAAGCCTCGACAGAGGACTACGAGCAGTACTTC.

Worth noting for this clonotype: This may be a read error, as it is one base from a much larger clone. The genes are TRBV20-1 and TRBJ2-5; 7 bases fit TRBD2. Germline V gene sequence: CDR1 DFQATT, CDR2 SNEGSKA (reference sequence). The CDR3 contains 16 residues. After removal of 3 bases from V and 0 bases from J, the junction contained 10 bases not matched to a gene. CDR3 in DNA: TGCAGTGCTAGTGGACTAGAGGGGCCGTACCAAGAGACCCAGTACTTC. Translation: CSASGLEGPYQETQYF.

In DNA, the CDR3 is TGTGCCAGCAGTGCGGACGGTACAGATACGCAGTATTTT. Residues: CASSADGTDTQYF. The gene calls are TRBV6-1 and TRBJ2-3; D not certain. The CDR3 is 13 amino acids. Trimming stripped 4 bases from V and 3 bases from J, with 8 bases between. Germline V CDR1 and CDR2: MNHNS, SASEGT.

V and J are TRBV12-3 or TRBV12-4 and TRBJ2-5; D tentatively fits TRBD1 or TRBD2 (5 bases each). The germline V and J ends were trimmed by 6 bases and 7 bases, with 18 bases remaining between them. The CDR3 loop spans 14 amino acids. CDR3 coding DNA: TGTGCCAGCAGCCTATTCGGGACGCCGGGGACCCAGTACTTC. Translating gives CASSLFGTPGTQYF.

The rearrangement links TRBV4-2 to TRBJ2-3, with TRBD1 identical over 8 bases. After removal of 4 bases from V and 1 base from J, the junction contained 7 bases not matched to a gene. In germline, CDR1 is LGHNA, CDR2 YNFKEQ. The CDR3 runs 16 residues. In DNA, the CDR3 is TGTGCCAGCAGCCCGGTAGACAGGGGCGGCACAGATACGCAGTATTTT. It translates to CASSPVDRGGTDTQYF.

Only one count was recorded for this clonotype. This chain joins TRBV29-1 and TRBJ2-1; 8 bases align to TRBD2. Germline V gives CDR1 SQVTM, CDR2 ANQGSEA. The CDR3 spans 17 residues. The V segment lost 0 bases and the J segment 2 bases; nucleotides outside the gene matches: 9. This chain's CDR3 is CSVEDPGTSPAYNEQFF. DNA for the CDR3: TGCAGCGTTGAAGATCCCGGGACTAGTCCCGCCTACAATGAGCAGTTCTTC.

This chain links TRBV20-1 with TRBJ1-2; no definite D call. The CDR3 extends over 13 amino acids. Germline V lookup: CDR1 DFQATT, CDR2 SNEGSKA (reference sequence). V was shortened by 4 bases and J by 6 bases, with 15 bases between the two germline ends. For the CDR3, the DNA is TGCAGTGCTACTGGGTTGAAGGGTGATGGCTACACCTTC. It codes for CSATGLKGDGYTF.

This clonotype was detected only once. The chain employs TRBV19 and TRBJ2-7, with a possible D match to TRBD2 (5 bases). The CDR3 runs to 11 residues. Germline V lookup: CDR1 LNHDA, CDR2 SQIVND (reference sequence). V was clipped by 6 bases and J by 12 bases, with 15 bases between them. CDR3 sequence: CASRLGETRYF. DNA for the CDR3: TGTGCCAGTAGACTGGGAGAGACCCGGTACTTC.

CDR3 bases: TGCGCCAGCAGCCGGGACCAGAGCACAGATACGCAGTATTTT. Residues: CASSRDQSTDTQYF. The J gene is TRBJ2-3, the V gene TRBV5-1, with D possibly being TRBD1 or TRBD2 (5 bases each). The V gene lost 4 bases and the J gene lost 0 bases, with 9 bases spanning the gap. Per germline, CDR1 SGHRS and CDR2 YFSETQ. The CDR3 has 14 residues.

The chain couples TRBV28 to TRBJ1-2; D unclear. The germline CDR1 and CDR2 sequences are MDHEN and SYDVKM. Trimming removed 4 bases from V and 8 bases from J, with 17 bases in between. The CDR3 covers 14 residues. CDR3 DNA: TGTGCCAGCAGTTCGATGATCCGTCAGGACGGCTACACCTTC. It yields the protein CASSSMIRQDGYTF.

This clonotype was detected only a few times. J is TRBJ2-3 and V is TRBV6-1; no definite D call. The CDR3 spans 14 residues. The V end was cut by 7 bases, the J end by 2 bases, with 13 bases between. From germline, CDR1 is MNHNS and CDR2 SASEGT. The CDR3 DNA follows: TGTGCCAGCACAGGTCTAAAGTCCACAGATACGCAGTATTTT. The encoded protein is CASTGLKSTDTQYF.

This clonotype appeared a few times. The chain has TRBV20-1 and TRBJ2-7; a weak D match, TRBD1 (7 bases). V shed 2 bases and J shed 9 bases, with 20 bases lying between them. The germline V gene encodes CDR1 DFQATT and CDR2 SNEGSKA (reference sequence). CDR3 length: 14 residues. CDR3 in DNA: TGCAGTGCTAGACCATCCGGGACAGCCGGGGGGCAGTACTTC. It specifies CSARPSGTAGGQYF.

This clonotype occurred a few times. The chain carries TRBV20-1 and TRBJ2-6; D unclear. V lost 4 bases and J 0 bases, leaving 10 bases between the germline ends. Germline V gene data show CDR1 as DFQATT and CDR2 as SNEGSKA (reference sequence). The CDR3 has 15 residues. CDR3 nucleotide sequence: TGCAGTGCTAAAAACATTGACTCTGGGGCCAACGTCCTGACTTTC. Protein sequence: CSAKNIDSGANVLTF.

The chain couples TRBV12-3 or TRBV12-4 to TRBJ2-1; D gene unclear. This CDR3 is built from 11 residues. The V and J ends lost 5 bases and 7 bases respectively, with 6 bases between them. CDR3 coding DNA: TGTGCCAGCAGTCCGAAAAATGAGCAGTTCTTC. This sequence encodes CASSPKNEQFF.

This clonotype was found a few times. The chain links TRBV3-1 to TRBJ1-1; D remains unclear. The length of the CDR3 is 13 residues. The germline gives CDR1 LGHDT, CDR2 YNNKEL (reference sequence). The ends were cut back, 4 bases at V and 10 bases at J, with 16 bases in the middle. CDR3 bases: TGTGCCAGCAGCCGGACCTTTGGCCTTGGAGCTTTCTTT. It encodes CASSRTFGLGAFF.

This rearrangement joins TRBV5-1 to TRBJ2-5; 11 nucleotides match TRBD1. The end of the DNA aligns better with TRBJ2-7, so the J call may be wrong. The CDR3 is 14 amino acids. Per the germline V gene, CDR1 is SGHRS and CDR2 is YFSETQ. The CDR3 bases are TGCGCCAGCAGCTCCGGAGGGACAGGGGGCGAGCAGTACTTC. Protein: CASSSGGTGGEQYF.